This is a list of T cell receptor beta chains from one sample in a study of cytomegalovirus exposure and HLA in healthy donors. Using immunoSEQ multiplex PCR, the repertoire was profiled, and TCRdb retains in-frame clones only, with some absent. The sample holds over 120,000 clones, about 84% seen once. Sequenced sample: PBMCs. The receptors were sampled from a woman aged 18-35 years in good health and CMV-seropositive. Each CDR3 is given with its conserved first and last residue. Fields, in order: D gene, J gene, V gene, clone size, CDR3 protein, CDR3 DNA. D genes are given only for firm matches. The size of a clone is reported for some rows only, either as once, few or many, or as a class for expanded clones.

D: .; J: TRBJ1-1; V: TRBV13; size: once; CDR3: CASSLGDRTGTEAFF; DNA: TGTGCCAGCAGCTTAGGAGACAGGACCGGGACTGAAGCTTTCTTT
D: TRBD2; J: TRBJ2-5; V: TRBV7-7; size: .; CDR3: CASSLGPASGGIQETQYF; DNA: TGTGCCAGCAGCTTAGGCCCAGCTAGCGGGGGGATCCAAGAGACCCAGTACTTC
D: TRBD1; J: TRBJ1-5; V: TRBV5-1; size: .; CDR3: CASSLTTGANQPQHF; DNA: TGCGCCAGCAGCCTCACAACAGGGGCCAATCAGCCCCAGCATTTT
D: .; J: TRBJ1-2; V: TRBV4-1; size: .; CDR3: CASSQGTLAVGGYTF; DNA: TGCGCCAGCAGCCAAGGGACCCTAGCGGTGGGTGGCTACACCTTC
D: TRBD1; J: TRBJ1-2; V: TRBV5-8; size: .; CDR3: CASSLGRGLYGYTF; DNA: TGTGCCAGCAGCCTTGGCAGGGGGCTCTATGGCTACACCTTC
D: .; J: TRBJ1-2; V: TRBV29-1; size: .; CDR3: CSATTPGGYGYTF; DNA: TGCAGCGCCACGACCCCGGGAGGCTATGGCTACACCTTC
D: TRBD1; J: TRBJ2-5; V: TRBV7-2; size: .; CDR3: CASSPWTGSVETQYF; DNA: TGTGCCAGCAGCCCATGGACAGGGTCAGTCGAGACCCAGTACTTC
D: .; J: TRBJ1-5; V: TRBV10-3; size: .; CDR3: CAISNSANQPQHF; DNA: TGTGCCATCAGCAACTCCGCAAATCAGCCCCAGCATTTT
D: .; J: TRBJ1-2; V: TRBV7-8; size: .; CDR3: CASSLGQASGRMDVNYGYTF; DNA: TGTGCCAGCAGCTTGGGTCAGGCATCAGGGCGTATGGACGTTAACTATGGCTACACCTTC
D: TRBD2; J: TRBJ2-3; V: TRBV7-2; size: .; CDR3: CASSLEGLAGTTDTQYF; DNA: TGTGCCAGCAGCTTAGAAGGACTAGCGGGGACCACAGATACGCAGTATTTT
D: TRBD2; J: TRBJ2-7; V: TRBV30; size: few; CDR3: CAWTGYTSGGGEQYF; DNA: TGTGCCTGGACCGGGTATACTAGCGGGGGAGGCGAGCAGTACTTC
D: .; J: TRBJ1-1; V: TRBV20-1; size: .; CDR3: CSARAGPEAFF; DNA: TGCAGTGCTAGAGCAGGTCCTGAAGCTTTCTTT
D: .; J: TRBJ1-6; V: TRBV9; size: once; CDR3: CASSVAGEGTPLHF; DNA: TGTGCCAGCAGCGTAGCTGGGGAGGGGACACCCCTCCACTTT
D: .; J: TRBJ1-1; V: TRBV13; size: .; CDR3: CASSLGRLGEPTAF; DNA: TGTGCCAGCAGCTTAGGTCGGTTAGGAGAGCCAACTGCCTTT
D: TRBD1; J: TRBJ1-4; V: TRBV6-5; size: .; CDR3: CASRLSTGVNEKLFF; DNA: TGTGCCAGCCGTTTATCGACAGGGGTAAATGAAAAACTGTTTTTT
D: TRBD1; J: TRBJ1-1; V: TRBV6-5; size: .; CDR3: CASSNRDRVPEAFF; DNA: TGTGCCAGCAGCAACCGGGACAGGGTCCCTGAAGCTTTCTTT